The 8 T cell receptor beta chains listed next were all sequenced from one sample in a study of vaccination and CD4 T cells after COVID-19. Their antigen targets remain unknown. Treatment of the sample: approximately 11-day PBMC culture with coronavirus spike peptide pools or control peptides (ViraFEST assay). Cultured CD4+ T-cell DNA underwent Oncomine TCR Beta short-read sequencing. TCRdb reprocessed the PCR reads via MiXCR and lists one record per CDR3 protein. The repertoire holds roughly 24,000 distinct CDR3 sequences, 58% seen once, with 2.5% to 3.5% in the top ten. Sequencing was carried out using CD4+ T cells from blood, cultured in vitro. The receptors shown here come from a human donor who had recovered from COVID-19.

The J gene is TRBJ1-5, the V gene TRBV19; unclear D gene. Germline CDR1 is LNHDA and CDR2 is SQIVND (reference sequence). The CDR3 runs to 14 residues. V was trimmed by 0 bases and J by 1 base, leaving 4 bases between them. This CDR3 is CASSIEGSNQPQHF. CDR3 bases: TGTGCCAGTAGTATAGAGGGCAGCAATCAGCCCCAGCATTTT.

The chain recombines TRBV6-1 with TRBJ1-5, with D unresolved. Trimming removed 0 bases at V and 6 bases at J, with 12 bases between. The CDR3 covers 15 residues. Looked up from germline, CDR1 is MNHNS and CDR2 is SASEGT. The CDR3: CASSEAPGTGQPQHF. In nucleotides, the CDR3 is TGTGCCAGCAGTGAAGCGCCCGGTACGGGTCAGCCCCAGCATTTT.

This rearrangement joins TRBV12-3 or TRBV12-4 to TRBJ1-4; D is possibly TRBD1 (5 bases). The CDR3 runs 14 residues. V was trimmed by 3 bases and J by 7 bases, leaving 12 bases between them. The CDR3 nucleotides read TGTGCCAGCAGTTTGAGGGACCGAGGTGAAAAACTGTTTTTT. This translates into CASSLRDRGEKLFF.

The chain uses TRBV20-1 and TRBJ2-7; D call uncertain. Trimming stripped 4 bases from V and 0 bases from J, with 10 bases between. CDR3 length: 13 residues. Germline values: CDR1 DFQATT, CDR2 SNEGSKA (reference sequence). The chain's CDR3 is CSAMDGTSYEQYF. CDR3 sequence (DNA): TGCAGTGCTATGGACGGTACCTCCTACGAGCAGTACTTC.

This clonotype was observed a few times. The gene calls are TRBV15 and TRBJ1-2; D gene unclear. Per the germline V gene, CDR1 is LNHNV and CDR2 is YYDKDF (reference sequence). V lost 0 bases and J lost 4, with 9 bases in between. This CDR3 region has 14 residues. The chain's CDR3 is CATSRDRGGYGYTF. DNA for the CDR3: TGTGCCACCAGCAGAGATCGAGGAGGCTATGGCTACACCTTC.

The V and J genes are TRBV19 and TRBJ1-6, with D possibly matching TRBD1 (5 bases). With 2 bases removed from V and 10 bases from J, the gap between germline ends came to 9 bases. The CDR3 totals 13 residues. CDR1 is LNHDA and CDR2 is SQIVND in the germline V gene (reference sequence). CDR3 region: CASSIWGDSPLHF. The CDR3 DNA is TGTGCCAGTAGTATATGGGGGGACTCACCCCTCCACTTT.

V and J are TRBV19 and TRBJ1-4; D gene ambiguous. Trimming shortened V by 10 bases and J by 8 bases, and 17 bases separated the two germline ends. In germline, CDR1 is LNHDA, CDR2 SQIVND (reference sequence). This CDR3 spans 13 amino acids. The CDR3, as DNA: TGTGCCACGAGCGGTGCGGTCCTCGAAAAACTGTTTTTT. Protein product: CATSGAVLEKLFF. Based on the CDR3 plus reference TRBV19 and TRBJ1-4, the full variable domain is DGGITQSPKYLFRKEGQNVTLSCEQNLNHDAMYWYRQDPGQGLRLIYYSQIVNDFQKGDIAEGYSVSREKKESFPLTVTSAQKNPTAFYLCATSGAVLEKLFFGSGTQLSVL.

This clonotype was found once. The rearrangement links TRBV2 to TRBJ1-6, with TRBD1 identical over 8 bases. Germline CDR1 is SNHLY and CDR2 is FYNNEI. J gave up 10 bases and V 10 bases, and 12 bases lay outside the gene matches. CDR3 size: 14 residues. The CDR3 sequence: CATQGATAGSPLHF. In nucleotides, the CDR3 is TGTGCCACCCAGGGGGCAACAGCCGGATCACCCCTCCACTTT.